Presented here are 19 T cell receptor beta chains from one specimen sequenced in a study of early T cells in non-severe SARS-CoV-2 infection. TCRdb recomputed calls from the 5' RACE reads with MiXCR, one row per CDR3 protein. The sample records around 99,000 distinct CDR3 sequences, around 16% being singletons. The starting material was whole blood, obtained at baseline. These receptors came from an adult who was a healthcare worker with PCR-confirmed SARS-CoV-2 infection or an uninfected control (not recorded which).

There are many counts of this clonotype. CDR3 bases: TGTGCCAGCAGTTTACTTCGGAGTACTAATGAGCAGTTCTTC. Protein: CASSLLRSTNEQFF. The chain carries TRBV27 and TRBJ2-1, with D unclear. CDR1 and CDR2 (germline): MNHEY, SMNVEV (reference sequence). The CDR3 spans 14 residues. The V and J ends lost 2 bases and 7 bases respectively, with 12 bases between them.

CDR3 DNA sequence: TGTGCCAGCAGTGAAGAGGAACAGGGGTCGGCCGAGCAGTACTTC. It is translated as CASSEEEQGSAEQYF. The chain recombines TRBV6-1 with TRBJ2-7; 7 nucleotides align to TRBD1. The junction had 9 bases not matched to a gene; V was cut back by 1 base and J by 6 bases. This CDR3 has 15 residues. In germline, CDR1 is MNHNS, CDR2 SASEGT.

This clonotype was counted ten times or more. The chain links TRBV28 to TRBJ2-7, with TRBD1 as a possible D gene (6 bases). Trimming pared 7 bases from V and 3 bases from J, leaving 16 bases between. CDR3 length: 14 residues. CDR1 and CDR2 from the germline V gene are MDHEN and SYDVKM. The CDR3 coding sequence is TGTGCCAGCACTTCAGGGGCCCTTGACTACGAGCAGTACTTC. Its protein product is CASTSGALDYEQYF. The variable domain in full, with the rest retrieved from reference TRBV28 and TRBJ2-7, is DVKVTQSSRYLVKRTGEKVFLECVQDMDHENMFWYRQDPGLGLRLIYFSYDVKMKEKGDIPEGYSVSREKKERFSLILESASTNQTSMYLCASTSGALDYEQYFGPGTRLTVT.

V gene TRBV12-3 or TRBV12-4 combines with J gene TRBJ1-2; 7 nucleotides agree with TRBD1. The J segment lost 4 bases and the V segment lost 7 bases, leaving 12 bases of the junction unmatched. The length of the CDR3 is 15 residues. The CDR3 is CASTINQGGLYGYTF. CDR3 nucleotides: TGTGCCAGCACCATCAACCAGGGGGGCCTCTATGGCTACACCTTC.

The chain employs TRBV28 and TRBJ1-5, with TRBD1 matching over 11 bases. The CDR3 has 17 amino acids. With 6 bases clipped from V and 5 bases from J, the junction kept 12 bases outside the gene matches. Per germline, CDR1 MDHEN and CDR2 SYDVKM. The CDR3, as DNA: TGTGCCAGCAGCCGGTTCCGGGACAGGGGGGTCTATCAGCCCCAGCATTTT. This sequence encodes CASSRFRDRGVYQPQHF.

The table lists this clonotype with a count of one. The V gene is TRBV28, the J gene TRBJ2-5; 9 positions agree with TRBD2. The CDR3 spans 13 residues. In germline, CDR1 is MDHEN, CDR2 SYDVKM. The V gene end was trimmed by 7 bases and the J gene end by 4 bases; junction bases not matched to a gene: 4. CDR3 nucleotide sequence: TGTGCCAGCACGCGGGAGGGCAGAGAGACCCAGTACTTC. It yields the protein CASTREGRETQYF.

The chain recombines TRBV28 with TRBJ2-7; the match to TRBD2 covers 8 bases. This CDR3 has 15 residues. Germline V lookup: CDR1 MDHEN, CDR2 SYDVKM. The trim removed 5 bases at V and 0 bases at J, leaving 6 bases unmatched. The CDR3 sequence: CASSPGLGSSYEQYF. The CDR3 DNA is TGTGCCAGCAGTCCGGGACTAGGGAGCTCCTACGAGCAGTACTTC.

The rearrangement uses TRBV7-9 and TRBJ2-7; a weak D match, TRBD1 (5 bases). Germline CDR1 is SEHNR and CDR2 is FQNEAQ (reference sequence). The CDR3 sequence is 15 residues long. V dropped 5 bases and J dropped 2 bases, with 16 bases sitting between them. The CDR3 region is CASSTPKGSPYEQYF. The CDR3 region has the DNA TGTGCCAGCAGCACCCCCAAGGGGTCTCCCTACGAGCAGTACTTC.

This clonotype was found a few times. The genes are TRBV5-1 and TRBJ1-3; no reliable D call. Trimming cost V 1 base and J 2 bases, with 13 bases left between them. The CDR3 covers 16 residues. In germline, CDR1 is SGHRS, CDR2 YFSETQ. For the CDR3, the DNA is TGCGCCAGCAGCTTGTGGCCGGGAGGCCCTGGAAACACCATATATTTT. Protein sequence: CASSLWPGGPGNTIYF.

The chain couples TRBV28 to TRBJ2-7; tentatively, D is TRBD1 (6 bases). The germline V gene has CDR1 MDHEN and CDR2 SYDVKM. The V and J ends lost 4 bases and 0 bases respectively, with 19 bases between them. This CDR3 comprises 17 residues. The CDR3 is CASSSTGTISFSYEQYF. CDR3 bases: TGTGCCAGCAGTTCAACCGGGACAATCTCTTTCTCCTACGAGCAGTACTTC.

This clonotype was counted a few times. The chain recombines TRBV21-1 with TRBJ2-1. TRBV21-1 is tagged as a pseudogene. CDR3 length: 10 amino acids. CDR3 region: CARGVREQFF. The CDR3 bases are TGTGCCCGTGGTGTTCGTGAGCAGTTCTTC.

Note on this clonotype: A much larger clone is a single base away; this may be a read error. The V and J genes are TRBV28 and TRBJ2-5; 8 bases are shared with TRBD1. Trimming took 5 bases from V and 11 from J; bases not matched to a gene: 4. CDR3 length equals 11 residues. Germline CDR1 and CDR2: MDHEN and SYDVKM. CDR3 bases: TGTGCCAGCAGTGACAGGGGAAAGCAGTACTTC. This gives the protein CASSDRGKQYF.

V gene TRBV28 combines with J gene TRBJ2-5; a weak D match, TRBD1 (5 bases). Germline CDR1 reads MDHEN; CDR2 reads SYDVKM. Between the trimmed V and J ends, which lost 7 bases and 5 bases, there was a span of 14 bases. The CDR3 consists of 13 residues. The CDR3 sequence: CASTLGRVETQYF. In DNA form, the CDR3 reads TGTGCCAGCACCCTGGGCAGGGTGGAGACCCAGTACTTC. The full variable domain, in which reference TRBV28 and TRBJ2-5 provide the parts outside the CDR3, is DVKVTQSSRYLVKRTGEKVFLECVQDMDHENMFWYRQDPGLGLRLIYFSYDVKMKEKGDIPEGYSVSREKKERFSLILESASTNQTSMYLCASTLGRVETQYFGPGTRLLVL.

V gene TRBV10-1 combines with J gene TRBJ1-1; a weak D match, TRBD1 (5 bases). The germline gives CDR1 WNHNN, CDR2 SYGVQD (reference sequence). Trimming stripped 3 bases from V and 0 bases from J, with 5 bases between. This CDR3 has 13 amino acids. Written as DNA, the CDR3 is TGCGCCAGCAGTGACAGGGTGAACACTGAAGCTTTCTTT. Translation: CASSDRVNTEAFF.

The rearrangement joins TRBV5-1 to TRBJ2-7; possibly TRBD1 for D (6 bases). Per the germline V gene, CDR1 is SGHRS and CDR2 is YFSETQ. CDR3 size: 14 residues. V lost 5 bases and J lost 0, with 12 bases in between. CDR3 in DNA: TGCGCCAGCAGGTATTCGGACAGCTCCTACGAGCAGTACTTC. Amino acids: CASRYSDSSYEQYF.

V usage is TRBV7-7 and J usage is TRBJ2-5; TRBD2 matches 9 bases. The V gene's germline CDR1 is SSHAT and CDR2 FNYEAQ (reference sequence). V lost 1 base to trimming and J lost 5 bases; unmatched junction nucleotides: 8. CDR3 size: 16 residues. The CDR3 coding sequence is TGTGCCAGCAGCTTAGGCGGCGGGAGGGCCCTCGAGACCCAGTACTTC. This codes for CASSLGGGRALETQYF.

The DNA of the CDR3 is TGCAGTGCATCCAGGGATTGGTCCAAAAACATTCAGTACTTC. As protein: CSASRDWSKNIQYF. The chain combines TRBV20-1 with TRBJ2-4; D is perhaps TRBD1 (5 bases). Germline V lookup: CDR1 DFQATT, CDR2 SNEGSKA (reference sequence). The CDR3 covers 14 residues. V was pared by 6 bases and J by 2 bases, with 14 bases between.

This clonotype was seen a handful of times. The chain couples TRBV4-3 to TRBJ1-4; D is perhaps TRBD1 (6 bases). Trimming took off 4 bases at V and 3 bases at J, with 18 bases between the two ends. The CDR3 covers 17 residues. Germline CDR1 reads LGHNA; CDR2 reads YSLEER. The CDR3, as DNA: TGCGCCAGCAGCCCTGACGGAAAAGGGGGAGCTAATGAAAAACTGTTTTTT. Translated, it gives CASSPDGKGGANEKLFF.

The genes are TRBV7-9 and TRBJ2-3, with a possible D match to TRBD2 (5 bases). Trimming left V 6 bases short and J 2 bases short, with 18 bases between. CDR1 is SEHNR, CDR2 FQNEAQ, per germline (reference sequence). The CDR3 is 16 amino acids. The CDR3 DNA follows: TGTGCCAGCAGTCTCACGGGGTCGTTTGTCACAGATACGCAGTATTTT. Translated, it gives CASSLTGSFVTDTQYF.